These 5 T cell receptor beta chains came from one sample sequenced in a study of identical twins. TCRdb itself ran the 5' RACE reads through MiXCR, one entry per CDR3 protein. The repertoire holds around 650,000 distinct CDR3 sequences, with roughly 7.1% as singletons. These sequences were also reported in another study, on yellow fever vaccine responses in identical twins.

The sample comprised PBMCs. Receptors originate from a woman in her late teens or twenties in good health.

The gene calls are TRBV28 and TRBJ1-6; no clear D gene. The CDR3 runs to 12 residues. Looked up from germline, CDR1 is MDHEN and CDR2 is SYDVKM. Trimming removed 4 bases at V and 7 bases at J, with 5 bases between. Written as DNA, the CDR3 is TGTGCCAGCAGTTCCATCAATTCACCCCTCCACTTT. As protein: CASSSINSPLHF.

To note about this clonotype: At one of its ends the junction is not consistent with the germline gene, which may arise from a read error. The chain is built from TRBV7-9 and TRBJ2-1, with D possibly TRBD2 on 6 matching bases. Germline CDR1 is SEHNR and CDR2 is FQNEAQ (reference sequence). There are 14 residues in the CDR3. Here the CDR3 reads CASSENRGTREHFF. The DNA of the CDR3 is TGTGCCAGCAGCGAAAACCGGGGGACCCGTGAGCATTTCTTC.

This clonotype was seen only a few times. The chain employs TRBV14 and TRBJ2-6, with D maybe TRBD1 (6 bases). V lost 3 bases and J 2 bases, leaving 11 bases between the germline ends. The CDR3 runs to 16 residues. In germline, CDR1 is SGHDN, CDR2 FVKESK. The chain's CDR3 is CASSQFSGAGANVLTF. The CDR3 region has the DNA TGTGCCAGCAGCCAGTTTTCAGGGGCTGGGGCCAACGTCCTGACTTTC.

This clonotype has a handful of counts. The chain joins TRBV6-1 to TRBJ1-5; 9 bases line up with TRBD1. Trimming took 8 bases from V and 1 from J; bases not matched to a gene: 12. The germline CDR1 and CDR2 sequences are MNHNS and SASEGT. The CDR3 length is 17 residues. The CDR3 loop reads CASSRDRAPESNQPQHF. The CDR3, as DNA: TGTGCCAGCTCCCGGGACAGGGCCCCGGAGAGCAATCAGCCCCAGCATTTT.

This clonotype was detected only a few times. The chain recombines TRBV20-1 with TRBJ2-2, with a possible D match to TRBD1 (5 bases). CDR1 is DFQATT, CDR2 SNEGSKA, per germline (reference sequence). V shed 0 bases and J shed 6 bases, with 14 bases lying between them. The CDR3 is 15 amino acids. The DNA of the CDR3 is TGCAGTGCTAGAGATCGGGCAGGGAAGGCCGGGGAGCTGTTTTTT. Protein: CSARDRAGKAGELFF.